This is a list of T cell receptor beta chains from one sample in a study of shared clonotypes between healthy human individuals. This table comes from immunoSEQ multiplex PCR, and its TCRdb copy is limited to in-frame clones, with some not included. The table records about 2.3 million clones, around 92% of them present only once. Sample: naive CD4+ T cells from PBMCs. These receptor sequences come from a man aged 18-30 years in good health. Some clones in this sample may be carry-over from other donors' samples. CDR3s include the opening cysteine and the closing phenylalanine or tryptophan. A D gene is named only where the DNA matches it firmly. Rows give clone size only sometimes, using once, few, many, or a class for an expanded clone.

clone_size: .
d_call: TRBD1
v_call: TRBV5-1
j_call: TRBJ2-7
cdr3_nt: TGCGCCAGCAGCGTTCCGGGACAGGCCTACGAGCAGTACTTC
cdr3_aa: CASSVPGQAYEQYF

clone_size: .
d_call: TRBD2
v_call: TRBV7-6
j_call: TRBJ2-5
cdr3_nt: TGTGCCAGCAGCTTATTATCTAGCGGGAGCGCAAAGACCCAGTACTTC
cdr3_aa: CASSLLSSGSAKTQYF

clone_size: .
d_call: .
v_call: TRBV6-5
j_call: TRBJ2-5
cdr3_nt: TGTGCCAGCAGTTCCGGAGCAGGGTGGGAGACCCAGTACTTC
cdr3_aa: CASSSGAGWETQYF

clone_size: .
d_call: .
v_call: TRBV27
j_call: TRBJ2-3
cdr3_nt: TGTGCCAGCAGTCCCGTCCTAGGAGATACGCAGTATTTT
cdr3_aa: CASSPVLGDTQYF

clone_size: .
d_call: TRBD2
v_call: TRBV27
j_call: TRBJ2-7
cdr3_nt: TGTGCCAGCAGAGGTAGCGGGAAGTACGAGCAGTACTTC
cdr3_aa: CASRGSGKYEQYF

clone_size: .
d_call: .
v_call: TRBV2
j_call: TRBJ2-5
cdr3_nt: TGTGCCAGCAGTGAACGGGGGAGAGAGACCCAGTACTTC
cdr3_aa: CASSERGRETQYF

clone_size: .
d_call: .
v_call: TRBV9
j_call: TRBJ2-7
cdr3_nt: TGTGCCAGCAGCGTAGGAGGAGGCGGGCTAGACTACGAGCAGTACTTC
cdr3_aa: CASSVGGGGLDYEQYF

clone_size: .
d_call: .
v_call: TRBV27
j_call: TRBJ2-7
cdr3_nt: TGTGCCAGCAGTTTCGGGGACATACCCGAGCAGTACTTC
cdr3_aa: CASSFGDIPEQYF

clone_size: .
d_call: TRBD2
v_call: TRBV6-5
j_call: TRBJ2-5
cdr3_nt: TGTGCCAGCATAGGGACTAGCGGGAGTGAGACCCAGTACTTC
cdr3_aa: CASIGTSGSETQYF

clone_size: once
d_call: TRBD2
v_call: TRBV4-1
j_call: TRBJ2-7
cdr3_nt: TGCGCCAGCAGCCAAGTCGGGGGACTAGACCCCTACGAGCAGTACTTC
cdr3_aa: CASSQVGGLDPYEQYF

clone_size: .
d_call: TRBD1
v_call: TRBV9
j_call: TRBJ2-3
cdr3_nt: TGTGCCAGCAGCCCCCAGGACAGGGAGGCAGATACGCAGTATTTT
cdr3_aa: CASSPQDREADTQYF

clone_size: .
d_call: .
v_call: TRBV5-4
j_call: TRBJ1-2
cdr3_nt: TGTGCCAGCAGCCCCGGCGCGGGCTATGGCTACACCTTC
cdr3_aa: CASSPGAGYGYTF

clone_size: once
d_call: .
v_call: TRBV4-1
j_call: TRBJ2-7
cdr3_nt: TGCGCCAGCAGCCGAGAGATACCGGGAGACGCTTCCTACGAGCAGTACTTC
cdr3_aa: CASSREIPGDASYEQYF

clone_size: .
d_call: .
v_call: TRBV28
j_call: TRBJ1-5
cdr3_nt: TGTGCCAGCAGTTTACCCTATAGCAATCAGCCCCAGCATTTT
cdr3_aa: CASSLPYSNQPQHF

clone_size: .
d_call: .
v_call: TRBV28
j_call: TRBJ1-1
cdr3_nt: TGTGCCAGCAGCCTCTCATCAACCCGGAACACTGAAGCTTTCTTT
cdr3_aa: CASSLSSTRNTEAFF

clone_size: .
d_call: .
v_call: TRBV6-1
j_call: TRBJ1-2
cdr3_nt: TGTGCCAGCAGTGAAGGGGGGAGGGCCGGGCCTAACTATGGCTACACCTTC
cdr3_aa: CASSEGGRAGPNYGYTF

clone_size: .
d_call: .
v_call: TRBV15
j_call: TRBJ1-2
cdr3_nt: TGTGCCACCGGCAGGGACCAATATGGCTACACCTTC
cdr3_aa: CATGRDQYGYTF

clone_size: .
d_call: TRBD1
v_call: TRBV6-5
j_call: TRBJ2-3
cdr3_nt: TGTGCCAGTACGAAGGGGGCGAACACAGATACGCAGTATTTT
cdr3_aa: CASTKGANTDTQYF

clone_size: .
d_call: .
v_call: TRBV7-9
j_call: TRBJ2-7
cdr3_nt: TGTGCCAGCAGCTTACAGGGTCCCAACGAGCAGTACTTC
cdr3_aa: CASSLQGPNEQYF

clone_size: .
d_call: TRBD1
v_call: TRBV28
j_call: TRBJ2-5
cdr3_nt: TGTGCCAGCAGTCGGCCGGGACAGGGATCCCAAGAGACCCAGTACTTC
cdr3_aa: CASSRPGQGSQETQYF

clone_size: .
d_call: TRBD1
v_call: TRBV7-8
j_call: TRBJ1-5
cdr3_nt: TGTGCCAGCAGTTACGGACAGGGGAGGCAGCCCCAGCATTTT
cdr3_aa: CASSYGQGRQPQHF

clone_size: .
d_call: .
v_call: TRBV18
j_call: TRBJ2-7
cdr3_nt: TGTGCCAGCTCACCTGGGCGGGCAAGCTACGAGCAGTACTTC
cdr3_aa: CASSPGRASYEQYF

clone_size: .
d_call: TRBD2
v_call: TRBV5-1
j_call: TRBJ2-1
cdr3_nt: TGCGCCAGCAGCTTGCCGGGACTAGCGGCCTACAATGAGCAGTTCTTC
cdr3_aa: CASSLPGLAAYNEQFF

clone_size: .
d_call: .
v_call: TRBV9
j_call: TRBJ1-2
cdr3_nt: TGTGCCAGCAGCCCCCATGAATCGCCCGATTATGGCTACACCTTC
cdr3_aa: CASSPHESPDYGYTF

clone_size: once
d_call: .
v_call: TRBV29-1
j_call: TRBJ2-1
cdr3_nt: TGCAGCGTGGTCGGTTCTTGGGGCATGAGAGGGAAGGAGCAGTTCTTC
cdr3_aa: CSVVGSWGMRGKEQFF

clone_size: .
d_call: TRBD2
v_call: TRBV11-2
j_call: TRBJ2-7
cdr3_nt: TGTGCCAGCAGCTTGGCGTCAGGGACTAGGGTAAACGAGCAGTACTTC
cdr3_aa: CASSLASGTRVNEQYF

clone_size: once
d_call: .
v_call: TRBV5-4
j_call: TRBJ1-3
cdr3_nt: TGTGCCAGCAGCTTGCCGAGCTCTGGAAACACCATATATTTT
cdr3_aa: CASSLPSSGNTIYF